This T cell receptor (beta chain) is from a study of cytomegalovirus exposure and HLA in healthy donors. Looking at the study overall: As an earlier analysis found, roughly 170 million T cells yielded approximately 110 million unique TCR beta sequences. The Caucasian-associated ancestry cluster contained approximately 81% of the 300 to 450 genotyped donors.

Broader study findings: Presence/absence analyses assumed roughly uniform sequencing depth across donors.

In the PCR, 60 Vbeta and 13 Jbeta primers were used. TCRdb's table, derived via immunoSEQ multiplex PCR, lists solely in-frame clones and lacks some. The data show more than 95,000 clones, about 86% seen once. V lost 1 base and J lost 1; bases outside the gene matches: 2. There are 16 residues in the CDR3. Germline-derived CDR1 and CDR2 are KGHSH and LQKENI. In regard to this clone: Its antigen remains unknown.

The chain is built from TRBV18 and TRBJ2-2; TRBD2 matches 8 bases. This clonotype was sampled from a woman in her 30s in good health and CMV-seronegative. Sequencing input: PBMCs. The CDR3 DNA is TGTGCCAGCTCACCACTTAGCGGGGTGAACACCGGGGAGCTGTTTTTT. Its translation is CASSPLSGVNTGELFF.